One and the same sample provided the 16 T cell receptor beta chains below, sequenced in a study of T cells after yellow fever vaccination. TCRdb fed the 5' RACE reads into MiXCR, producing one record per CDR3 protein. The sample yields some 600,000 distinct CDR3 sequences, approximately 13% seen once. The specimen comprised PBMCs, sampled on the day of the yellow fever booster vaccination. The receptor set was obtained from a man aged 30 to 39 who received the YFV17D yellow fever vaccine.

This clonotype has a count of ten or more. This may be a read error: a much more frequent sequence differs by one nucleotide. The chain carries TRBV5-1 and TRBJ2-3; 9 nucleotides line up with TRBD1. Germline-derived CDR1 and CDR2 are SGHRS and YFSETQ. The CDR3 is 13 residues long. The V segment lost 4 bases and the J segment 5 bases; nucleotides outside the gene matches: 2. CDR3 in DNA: TGCGCCAGCAGCAGGGACAGGGAAGATACGCAGTATTTT. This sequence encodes CASSRDREDTQYF.

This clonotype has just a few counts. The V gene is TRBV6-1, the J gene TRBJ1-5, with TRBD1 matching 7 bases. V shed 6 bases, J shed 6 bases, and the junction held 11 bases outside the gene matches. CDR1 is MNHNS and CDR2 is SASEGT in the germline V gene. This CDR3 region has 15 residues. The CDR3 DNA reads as TGTGCCAGCAGCCCTCACAGGGACAGCGGTCAGCCCCAGCATTTT. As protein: CASSPHRDSGQPQHF.

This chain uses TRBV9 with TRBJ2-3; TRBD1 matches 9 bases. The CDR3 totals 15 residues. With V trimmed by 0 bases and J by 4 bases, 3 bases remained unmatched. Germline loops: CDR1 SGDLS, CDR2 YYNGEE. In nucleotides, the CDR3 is TGTGCCAGCAGCGTAGGAGGGACAGGGTCAGATACGCAGTATTTT. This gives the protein CASSVGGTGSDTQYF.

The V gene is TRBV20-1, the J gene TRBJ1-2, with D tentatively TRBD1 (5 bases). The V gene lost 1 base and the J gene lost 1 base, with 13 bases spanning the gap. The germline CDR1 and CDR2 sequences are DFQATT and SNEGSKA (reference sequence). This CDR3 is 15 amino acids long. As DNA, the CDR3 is TGCAGTGCTAGAGCAAGGTGGGGGGTTAACTATGGCTACACCTTC. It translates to CSARARWGVNYGYTF.

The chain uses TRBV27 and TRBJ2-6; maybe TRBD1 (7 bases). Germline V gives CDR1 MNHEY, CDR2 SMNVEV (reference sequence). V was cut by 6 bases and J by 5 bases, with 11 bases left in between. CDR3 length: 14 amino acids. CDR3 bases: TGTGCCAGCAGCCAGGGGGGCTGGGCCAACGTCCTGACTTTC. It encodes CASSQGGWANVLTF. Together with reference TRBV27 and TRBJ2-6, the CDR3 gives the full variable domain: EAQVTQNPRYLITVTGKKLTVTCSQNMNHEYMSWYRQDPGLGLRQIYYSMNVEVTDKGDVPEGYKVSRKEKRNFPLILESPSPNQTSLYFCASSQGGWANVLTFGAGSRLTVL.

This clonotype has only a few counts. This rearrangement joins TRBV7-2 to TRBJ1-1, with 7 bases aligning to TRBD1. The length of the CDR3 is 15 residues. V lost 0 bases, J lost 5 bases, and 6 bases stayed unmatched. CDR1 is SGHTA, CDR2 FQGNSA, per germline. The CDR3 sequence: CASSLASTGVTEAFF. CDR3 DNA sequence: TGTGCCAGCAGCTTAGCGTCAACAGGGGTGACTGAAGCTTTCTTT.

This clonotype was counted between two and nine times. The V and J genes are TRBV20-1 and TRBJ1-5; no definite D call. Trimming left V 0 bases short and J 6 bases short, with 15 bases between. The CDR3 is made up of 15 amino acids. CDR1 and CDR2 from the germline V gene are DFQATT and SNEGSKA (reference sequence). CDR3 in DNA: TGCAGTGCTAGAGACCCCAGCGGGTCAGGTCAGCCCCAGCATTTT. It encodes CSARDPSGSGQPQHF.

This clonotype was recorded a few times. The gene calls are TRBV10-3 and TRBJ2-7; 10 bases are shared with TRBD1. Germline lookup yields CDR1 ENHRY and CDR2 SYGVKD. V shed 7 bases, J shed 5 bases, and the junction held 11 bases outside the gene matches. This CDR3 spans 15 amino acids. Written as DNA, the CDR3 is TGTGCCATCATGGCCGGGACAGGGGTTCTCGACGAGCAGTACTTC. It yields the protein CAIMAGTGVLDEQYF.

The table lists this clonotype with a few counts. CDR3 sequence: CASSLGLAGGVDEQFF. In DNA, the CDR3 is TGTGCCAGCAGCTTGGGTTTGGCAGGGGGTGTAGATGAGCAGTTCTTC. The V and J genes are TRBV5-4 and TRBJ2-1; 7 bases fit TRBD1. Per the germline V gene, CDR1 is SGHNT and CDR2 is YYREEE (reference sequence). The CDR3 is made up of 16 amino acids. With V trimmed by 0 bases and J by 8 bases, 11 bases remained unmatched.

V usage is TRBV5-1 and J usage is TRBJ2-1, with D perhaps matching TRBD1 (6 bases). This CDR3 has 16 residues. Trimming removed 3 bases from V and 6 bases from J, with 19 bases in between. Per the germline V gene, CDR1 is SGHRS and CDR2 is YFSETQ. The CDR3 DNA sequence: TGCGCCAGCAGCTCTCCAGACCTCCTACAGGGCAATGAGCAGTTCTTC. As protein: CASSSPDLLQGNEQFF.

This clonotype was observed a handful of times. CDR3 nucleotides: TGTGCCAGCAGTGAGGCCTTCCGGGACCATTTAAGCAGCTCCTACAATGAGCAGTTCTTC. Its translation is CASSEAFRDHLSSSYNEQFF. The rearrangement uses TRBV25-1 and TRBJ2-1; D may match TRBD1 or TRBD2 (5 bases each). Germline V lookup: CDR1 MGHDK, CDR2 SYGVNS. The CDR3 covers 20 residues. V lost 3 bases to trimming and J lost 0 bases, with 24 bases between them.

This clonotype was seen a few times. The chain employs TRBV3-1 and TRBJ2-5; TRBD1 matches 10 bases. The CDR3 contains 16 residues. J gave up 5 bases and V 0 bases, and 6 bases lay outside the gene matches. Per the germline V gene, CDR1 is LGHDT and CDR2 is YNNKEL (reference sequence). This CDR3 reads CASSQDETGGRETQYF. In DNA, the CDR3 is TGTGCCAGCAGCCAAGATGAGACAGGGGGCCGGGAGACCCAGTACTTC.

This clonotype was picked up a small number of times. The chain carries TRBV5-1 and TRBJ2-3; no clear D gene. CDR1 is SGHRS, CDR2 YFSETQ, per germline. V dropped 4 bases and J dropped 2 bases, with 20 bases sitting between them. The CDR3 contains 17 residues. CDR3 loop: CASSPPAAGMVTDTQYF. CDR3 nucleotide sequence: TGCGCCAGCAGCCCCCCGGCCGCTGGGATGGTCACAGATACGCAGTATTTT.

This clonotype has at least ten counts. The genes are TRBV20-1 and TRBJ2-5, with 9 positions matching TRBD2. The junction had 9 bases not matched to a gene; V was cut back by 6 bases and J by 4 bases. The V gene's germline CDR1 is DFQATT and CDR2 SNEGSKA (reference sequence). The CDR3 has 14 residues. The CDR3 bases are TGCAGTGCCCCGACAGCGGGAGGCGGAGAGACCCAGTACTTC. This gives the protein CSAPTAGGGETQYF.

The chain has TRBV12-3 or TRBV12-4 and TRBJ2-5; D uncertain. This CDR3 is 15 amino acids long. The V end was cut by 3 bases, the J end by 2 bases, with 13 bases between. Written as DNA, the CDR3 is TGTGCCAGCAGTTTTCTTTCGCGGCCTCAAGAGACCCAGTACTTC. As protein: CASSFLSRPQETQYF.

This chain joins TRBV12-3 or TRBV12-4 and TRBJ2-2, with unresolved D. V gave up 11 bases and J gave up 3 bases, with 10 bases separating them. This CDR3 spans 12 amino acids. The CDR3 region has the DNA TGTGCCGTTCCAGAGTACACCGGGGAGCTGTTTTTT. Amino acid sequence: CAVPEYTGELFF.